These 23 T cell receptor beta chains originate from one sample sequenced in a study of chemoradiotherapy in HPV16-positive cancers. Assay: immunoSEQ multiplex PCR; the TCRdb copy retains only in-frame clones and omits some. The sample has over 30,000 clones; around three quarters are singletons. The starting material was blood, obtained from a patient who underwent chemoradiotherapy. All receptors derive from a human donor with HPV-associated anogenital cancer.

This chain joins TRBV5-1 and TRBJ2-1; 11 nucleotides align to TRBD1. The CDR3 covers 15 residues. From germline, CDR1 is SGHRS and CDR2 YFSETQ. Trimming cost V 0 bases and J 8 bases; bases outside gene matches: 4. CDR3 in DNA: TGCGCCAGCAGCTTGGCCGGGACAGGGGGAGATGAGCAGTTCTTC. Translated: CASSLAGTGGDEQFF. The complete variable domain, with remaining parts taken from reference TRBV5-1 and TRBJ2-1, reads KAGVTQTPRYLIKTRGQQVTLSCSPISGHRSVSWYQQTPGQGLQFLFEYFSETQRNKGNFPGRFSGRQFSNSRSEMNVSTLELGDSALYLCASSLAGTGGDEQFFGPGTRLTVL.

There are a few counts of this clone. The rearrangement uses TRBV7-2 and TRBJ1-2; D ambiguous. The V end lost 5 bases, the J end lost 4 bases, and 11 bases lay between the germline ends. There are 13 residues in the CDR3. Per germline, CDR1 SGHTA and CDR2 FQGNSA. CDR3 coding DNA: TGTGCCAGCAGCGCCCAAGTAAGCTATGGCTACACCTTC. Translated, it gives CASSAQVSYGYTF.

The CDR3 here is CASSLKGDSPLHF. In nucleotides, the CDR3 is TGTGCCAGCAGTCTGAAGGGGGATTCACCCCTCCACTTT. This sequence joins TRBV6-1 and TRBJ1-6; D might be TRBD1 (6 bases). V lost 5 bases, J lost 8 bases, and 10 bases lay in between. The CDR3 extends over 13 amino acids. Germline loops: CDR1 MNHNS, CDR2 SASEGT.

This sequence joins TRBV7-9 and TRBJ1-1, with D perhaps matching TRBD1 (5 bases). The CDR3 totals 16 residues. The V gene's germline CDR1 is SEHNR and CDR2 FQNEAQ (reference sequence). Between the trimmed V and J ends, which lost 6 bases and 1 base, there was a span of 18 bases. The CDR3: CASRAEVTTGNTEAFF. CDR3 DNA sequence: TGTGCCAGCAGGGCAGAAGTCACTACAGGGAACACTGAAGCTTTCTTT.

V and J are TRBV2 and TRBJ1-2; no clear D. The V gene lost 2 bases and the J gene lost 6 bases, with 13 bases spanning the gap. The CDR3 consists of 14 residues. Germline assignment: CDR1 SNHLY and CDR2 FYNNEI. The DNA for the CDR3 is TGTGCCAGCAGTGAAATCCCAGTCAATAATGGCTACACCTTC. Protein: CASSEIPVNNGYTF.

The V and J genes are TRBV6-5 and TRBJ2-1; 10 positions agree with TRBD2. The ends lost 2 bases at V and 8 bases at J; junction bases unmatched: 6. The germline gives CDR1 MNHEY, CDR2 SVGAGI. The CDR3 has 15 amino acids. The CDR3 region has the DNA TGTGCCAGCAGTTACGGGCTAGCGGGGGCTTATGAGCAGTTCTTC. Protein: CASSYGLAGAYEQFF.

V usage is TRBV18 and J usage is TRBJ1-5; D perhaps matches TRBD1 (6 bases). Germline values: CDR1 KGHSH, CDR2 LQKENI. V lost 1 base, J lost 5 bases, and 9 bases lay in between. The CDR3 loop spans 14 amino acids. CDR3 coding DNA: TGTGCCAGCTCACCACTTACAGGGTATCAGCCCCAGCATTTT. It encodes CASSPLTGYQPQHF.

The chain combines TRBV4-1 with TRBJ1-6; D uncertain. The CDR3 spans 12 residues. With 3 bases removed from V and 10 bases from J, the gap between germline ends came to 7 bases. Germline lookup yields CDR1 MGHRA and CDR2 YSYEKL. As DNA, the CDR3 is TGCGCCAGCAGCCACGTATTCTCACCCCTCCACTTT. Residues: CASSHVFSPLHF.

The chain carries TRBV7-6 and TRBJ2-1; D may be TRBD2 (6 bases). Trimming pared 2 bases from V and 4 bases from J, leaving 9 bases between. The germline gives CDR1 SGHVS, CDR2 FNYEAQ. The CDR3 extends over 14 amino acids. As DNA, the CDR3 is TGTGCCAGCAGCTTATTGGGGGGTTACAATGAGCAGTTCTTC. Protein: CASSLLGGYNEQFF.

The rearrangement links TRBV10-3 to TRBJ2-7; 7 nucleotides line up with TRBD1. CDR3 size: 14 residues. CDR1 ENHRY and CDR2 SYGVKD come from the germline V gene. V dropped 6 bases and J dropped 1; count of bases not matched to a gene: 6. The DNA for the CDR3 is TGTGCCATCAGGGCCGGGACAGAGTCCTACGAGCAGTACTTC. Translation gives CAIRAGTESYEQYF.

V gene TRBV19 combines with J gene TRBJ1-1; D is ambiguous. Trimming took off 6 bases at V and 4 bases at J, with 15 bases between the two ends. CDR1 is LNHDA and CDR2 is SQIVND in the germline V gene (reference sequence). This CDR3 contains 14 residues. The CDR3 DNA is TGTGCCAGTAGCCAGACTGGAGGAGGCACTGAAGCTTTCTTT. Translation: CASSQTGGGTEAFF.

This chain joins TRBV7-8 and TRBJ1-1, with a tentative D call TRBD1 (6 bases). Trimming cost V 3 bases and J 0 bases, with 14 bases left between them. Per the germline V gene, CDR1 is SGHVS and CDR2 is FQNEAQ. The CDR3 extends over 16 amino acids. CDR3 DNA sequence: TGTGCCAGCAGCTTGGTGACAGGCTCTATGAACACTGAAGCTTTCTTT. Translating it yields CASSLVTGSMNTEAFF.

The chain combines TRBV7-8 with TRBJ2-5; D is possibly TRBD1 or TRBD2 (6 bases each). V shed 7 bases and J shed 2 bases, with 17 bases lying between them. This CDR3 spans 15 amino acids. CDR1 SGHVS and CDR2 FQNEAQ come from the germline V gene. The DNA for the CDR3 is TGTGCCAGCAAAAACCGGGGGCCCGGTCAAGAGACCCAGTACTTC. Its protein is CASKNRGPGQETQYF.

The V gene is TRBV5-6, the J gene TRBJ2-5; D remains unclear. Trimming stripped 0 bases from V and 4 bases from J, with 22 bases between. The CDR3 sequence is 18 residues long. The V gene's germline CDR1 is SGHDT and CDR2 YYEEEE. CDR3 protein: CASSLVLGPSRIGETQYF. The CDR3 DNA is TGTGCCAGCAGCTTGGTTTTAGGGCCCTCTCGAATCGGAGAGACCCAGTACTTC. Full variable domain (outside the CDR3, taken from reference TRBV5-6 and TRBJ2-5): DAGVTQSPTHLIKTRGQQVTLRCSPKSGHDTVSWYQQALGQGPQFIFQYYEEEERQRGNFPDRFSGHQFPNYSSELNVNALLLGDSALYLCASSLVLGPSRIGETQYFGPGTRLLVL.

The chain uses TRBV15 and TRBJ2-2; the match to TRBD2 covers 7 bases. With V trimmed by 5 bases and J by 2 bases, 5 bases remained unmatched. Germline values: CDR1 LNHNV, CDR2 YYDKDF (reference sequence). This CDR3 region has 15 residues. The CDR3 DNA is TGTGCCACCAGCTGGGAGGGGAGCAACACCGGGGAGCTGTTTTTT. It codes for CATSWEGSNTGELFF.

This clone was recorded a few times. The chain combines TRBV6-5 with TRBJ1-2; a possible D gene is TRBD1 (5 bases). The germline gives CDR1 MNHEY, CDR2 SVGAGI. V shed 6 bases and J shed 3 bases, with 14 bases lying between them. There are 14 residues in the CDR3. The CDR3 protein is CASRDTGRDYGYTF. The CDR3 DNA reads TGTGCCAGCAGAGATACAGGACGAGACTATGGCTACACCTTC.

The CDR3 nucleotides are TGTGCCAGCAGCCCTTACACTGAGTACTACAATGAGCAGTTCTTC. It specifies CASSPYTEYYNEQFF. The chain has TRBV13 and TRBJ2-1, with D unresolved. Germline CDR1 and CDR2: PRHDT and FYEKMQ (reference sequence). This CDR3 region has 15 residues. The V end lost 5 bases, the J end lost 3 bases, and 14 bases lay between the germline ends.

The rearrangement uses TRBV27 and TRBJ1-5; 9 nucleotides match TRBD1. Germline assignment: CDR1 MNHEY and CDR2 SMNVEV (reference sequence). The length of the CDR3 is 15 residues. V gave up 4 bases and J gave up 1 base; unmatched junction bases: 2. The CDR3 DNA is TGTGCCAGCAGTTCGACAGGGGGAAGCAATCAGCCCCAGCATTTT. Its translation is CASSSTGGSNQPQHF.

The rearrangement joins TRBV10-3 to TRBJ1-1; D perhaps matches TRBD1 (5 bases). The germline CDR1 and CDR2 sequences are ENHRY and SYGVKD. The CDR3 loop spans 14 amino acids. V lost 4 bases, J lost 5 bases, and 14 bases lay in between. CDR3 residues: CAISVTGPGTEAFF. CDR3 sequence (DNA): TGTGCCATCAGTGTAACAGGCCCCGGGACTGAAGCTTTCTTT.

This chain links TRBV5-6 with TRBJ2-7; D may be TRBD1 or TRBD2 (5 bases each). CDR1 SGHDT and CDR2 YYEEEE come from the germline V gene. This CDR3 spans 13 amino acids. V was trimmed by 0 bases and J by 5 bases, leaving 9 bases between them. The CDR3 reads CASSLGRDDEQYF. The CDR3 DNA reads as TGTGCCAGCAGCTTGGGTAGGGACGACGAGCAGTACTTC.

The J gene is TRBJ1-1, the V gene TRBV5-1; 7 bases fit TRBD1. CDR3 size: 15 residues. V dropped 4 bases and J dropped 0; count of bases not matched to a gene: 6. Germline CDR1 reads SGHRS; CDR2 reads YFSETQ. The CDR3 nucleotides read TGCGCCAGCAGCGCGACAGGGTGGGTGAACACTGAAGCTTTCTTT. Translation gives CASSATGWVNTEAFF.

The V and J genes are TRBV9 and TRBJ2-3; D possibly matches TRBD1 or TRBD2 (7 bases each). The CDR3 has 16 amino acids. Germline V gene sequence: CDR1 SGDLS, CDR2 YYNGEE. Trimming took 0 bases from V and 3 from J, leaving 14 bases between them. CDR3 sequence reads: CASSVGRGGVTDTQYF. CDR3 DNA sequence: TGTGCCAGCAGCGTAGGCAGGGGGGGTGTGACAGATACGCAGTATTTT.

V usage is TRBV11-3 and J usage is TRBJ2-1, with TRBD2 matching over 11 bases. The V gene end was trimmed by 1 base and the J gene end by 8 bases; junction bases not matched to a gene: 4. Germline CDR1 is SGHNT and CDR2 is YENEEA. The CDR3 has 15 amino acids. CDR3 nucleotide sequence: TGTGCCAGCAGCTTAGGGGCTAGCGGGGGGCATGAGCAGTTCTTC. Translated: CASSLGASGGHEQFF.